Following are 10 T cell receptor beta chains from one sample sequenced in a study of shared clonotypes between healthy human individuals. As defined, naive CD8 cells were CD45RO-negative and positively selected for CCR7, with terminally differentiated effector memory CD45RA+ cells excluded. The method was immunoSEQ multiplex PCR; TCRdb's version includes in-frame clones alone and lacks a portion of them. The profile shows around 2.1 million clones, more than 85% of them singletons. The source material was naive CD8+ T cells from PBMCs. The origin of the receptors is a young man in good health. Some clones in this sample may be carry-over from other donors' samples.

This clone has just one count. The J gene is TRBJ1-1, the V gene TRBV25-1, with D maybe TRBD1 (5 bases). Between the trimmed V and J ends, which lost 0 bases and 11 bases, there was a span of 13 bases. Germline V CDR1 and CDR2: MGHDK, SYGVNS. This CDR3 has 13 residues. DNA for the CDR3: TGTGCCAGCAGTGAATACCCACGAGGGACCGCTTTCTTT. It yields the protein CASSEYPRGTAFF.

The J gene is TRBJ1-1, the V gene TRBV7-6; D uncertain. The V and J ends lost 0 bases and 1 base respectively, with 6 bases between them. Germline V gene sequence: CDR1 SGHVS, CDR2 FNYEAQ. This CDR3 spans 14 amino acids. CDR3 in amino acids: CASSLASRNTEAFF. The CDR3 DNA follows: TGTGCCAGCAGCTTAGCGTCTAGGAACACTGAAGCTTTCTTT. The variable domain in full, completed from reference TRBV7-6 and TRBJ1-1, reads GAGVSQSPRYKVTKRGQDVALRCDPISGHVSLYWYRQALGQGPEFLTYFNYEAQQDKSGLPNDRFSAERPEGSISTLTIQRTEQRDSAMYRCASSLASRNTEAFFGQGTRLTVV.

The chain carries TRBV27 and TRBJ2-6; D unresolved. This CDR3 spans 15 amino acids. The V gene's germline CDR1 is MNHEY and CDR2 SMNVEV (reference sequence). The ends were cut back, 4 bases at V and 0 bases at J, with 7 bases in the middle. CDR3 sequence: CASSSHRSGANVLTF. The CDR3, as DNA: TGTGCCAGCAGTTCCCATCGCTCTGGGGCCAACGTCCTGACTTTC.

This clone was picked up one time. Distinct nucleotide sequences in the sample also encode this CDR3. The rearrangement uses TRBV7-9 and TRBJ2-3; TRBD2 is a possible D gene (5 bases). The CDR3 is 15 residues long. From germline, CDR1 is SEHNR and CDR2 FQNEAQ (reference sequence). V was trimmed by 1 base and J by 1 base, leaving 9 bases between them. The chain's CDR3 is CASSLGGEGTDTQYF. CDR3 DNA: TGTGCCAGCAGCTTAGGGGGAGAGGGCACAGATACGCAGTATTTT.

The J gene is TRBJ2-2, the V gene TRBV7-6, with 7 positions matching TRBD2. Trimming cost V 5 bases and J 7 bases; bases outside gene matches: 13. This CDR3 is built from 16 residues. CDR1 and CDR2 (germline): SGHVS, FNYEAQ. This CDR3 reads CASSPAPRAGSGELFF. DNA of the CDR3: TGTGCCAGCAGCCCAGCCCCACGAGCGGGAAGCGGGGAGCTGTTTTTT.

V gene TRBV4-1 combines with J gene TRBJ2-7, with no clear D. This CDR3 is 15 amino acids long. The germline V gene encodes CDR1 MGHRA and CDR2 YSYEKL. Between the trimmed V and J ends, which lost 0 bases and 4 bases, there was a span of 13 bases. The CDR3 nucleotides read TGCGCCAGCAGCCAAGAAAGAAGACAAGGGTACGAGCAGTACTTC. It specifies CASSQERRQGYEQYF.

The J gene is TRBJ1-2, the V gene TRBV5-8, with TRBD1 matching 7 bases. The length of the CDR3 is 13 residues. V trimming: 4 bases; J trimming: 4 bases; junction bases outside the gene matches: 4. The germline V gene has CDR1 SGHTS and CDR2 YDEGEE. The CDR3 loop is CASSGTAGYGYTF. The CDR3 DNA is TGTGCCAGCAGCGGGACAGCGGGCTATGGCTACACCTTC.

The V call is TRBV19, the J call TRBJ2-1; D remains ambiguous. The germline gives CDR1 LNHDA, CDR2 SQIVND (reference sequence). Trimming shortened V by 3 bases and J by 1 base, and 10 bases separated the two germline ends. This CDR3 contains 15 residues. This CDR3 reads CASSIGLSSYNEQFF. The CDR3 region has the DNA TGTGCCAGTAGTATCGGGCTATCTTCCTACAATGAGCAGTTCTTC.

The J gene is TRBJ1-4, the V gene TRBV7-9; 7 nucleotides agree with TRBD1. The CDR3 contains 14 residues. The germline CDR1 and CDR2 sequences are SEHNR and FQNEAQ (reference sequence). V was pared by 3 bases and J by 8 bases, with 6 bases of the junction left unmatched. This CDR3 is CASSFDRDGEKLFF. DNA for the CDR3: TGTGCCAGCAGCTTCGACAGGGACGGGGAAAAACTGTTTTTT.

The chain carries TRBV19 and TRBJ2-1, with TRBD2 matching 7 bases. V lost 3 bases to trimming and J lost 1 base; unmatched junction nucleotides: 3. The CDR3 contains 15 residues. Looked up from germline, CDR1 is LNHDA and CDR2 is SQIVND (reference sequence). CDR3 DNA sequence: TGTGCCAGTAGTATCACTAGCGTATCCTACAATGAGCAGTTCTTC. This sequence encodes CASSITSVSYNEQFF.